These T cell receptor beta chains were read from a single sample in a study of blood T cell repertoires in COVID-19. Clones were sequenced by immunoSEQ multiplex PCR, and TCRdb holds only the in-frame ones, with some missing. The repertoire consists of about 240,000 clones, with around nine tenths occurring once and the leading ten covering over 4%. The specimen sequenced was PBMCs or T cells enriched from blood (not recorded which). The receptors stem from a woman aged 25 to 39 who had recovered from COVID-19. Each CDR3 is given with its conserved first and last residue.

v_call cdr3_aa
TRBV28 CASSRTGYGYTF
TRBV3-1/TRBV3-2 CASSHGRGTEAFF
TRBV2 CASSENGGRGGELFF
TRBV28 CASNLGGGYNQPQHF
TRBV7-3 CASSLMSAAGGPDTQYF
TRBV15 CATSREQGGNTIYF
TRBV28 CASSPSERYYGYTF
TRBV7-8 CASSLRLADNEQFF
TRBV28 CASSFRQGFNQPQHF
TRBV21-1 CASSNRQALLNTEAFF
TRBV29-1 CSVGTDYNSPLHF
TRBV7-2 CASSLGTAEAFF
TRBV28 CASSLWVSSYNEQFF
TRBV30 CAFWGGGTEAFF
TRBV27 CASSYRGQYYEQYF
TRBV19 CASTMGQGWEAFF
TRBV5-4 CASSLTGSEAFF
TRBV6-5 CASEDRGNEKLFF
TRBV12-3/TRBV12-4 CASGQAVRSEAFF
TRBV4-1 CASSQGSTRQGQETQYF
TRBV28 CASSLKQREGHSEFF
TRBV11-1 CASSFYGGGLTDTQYF
TRBV19 CASSRTHRGSTQIRSTDTQYF
TRBV5-1 CASSPLLAGGPDTQYF
TRBV6-6 CASSRGAALYSNQPQHF
TRBV27 CASSLGYRGGGKNIQYF
TRBV3-1/TRBV3-2 CASRPSGQLNTEAFF
TRBV14 CASSPRVAGEQYF
TRBV7-3 CASSLWAGGRHGEQFF
TRBV27 CASSFAGYPGYTF
TRBV28 CASTLIGDEEQFF
TRBV12-5 CASGFGQGHTDTQYF
TRBV6-6 CASTNGRVRPYNEQFF
TRBV5-4 CASSSKRGTNTEAFF
TRBV28 CASSTLRGGFSVLTF
TRBV9 CASSGQGRNSPLHF
TRBV5-5 CASSLGGFSNQPQHF
TRBV6-2/TRBV6-3 CASSQTGTGGSGYTF
TRBV6-2/TRBV6-3 CASSYSRRESAYEQYF
TRBV2 CASSGQGRRDEQFF
TRBV3-1/TRBV3-2 CASSQAILPRGGYGTEAFF
TRBV19 CASSNGTSGRRAYEQYF
TRBV5-4 CACHGEGSANEKLFF
TRBV4-3 CASSQGSGALTDTQYF